Shown below are 26 T cell receptor beta chains from a single sample sequenced in a study of shared clonotypes between healthy human individuals. Clones were sequenced by immunoSEQ multiplex PCR, and TCRdb holds only the in-frame ones, with some missing. Of millions of clones listed, more than 80% are singletons. The specimen sequenced was naive CD4+ T cells from PBMCs. Subset denoted: CD45RA+ positively selected. The receptor source for this set is a man aged 18 to 35 in good health. Some clones in this sample may be carry-over from other donors' samples.

The DNA for the CDR3 is TGTGCCAGCAGCTCAAGCCTCATGACTAGGTTGGGCCCCGGGGAGCTGTTTTTT. Encoded protein: CASSSSLMTRLGPGELFF. The J gene is TRBJ2-2, the V gene TRBV7-2, with a weak D call TRBD2 (6 bases). The CDR3 sequence is 18 residues long. The germline V gene has CDR1 SGHTA and CDR2 FQGNSA. The V gene lost 4 bases and the J gene lost 6 bases, with 24 bases spanning the gap.

This clone has just one count. The DNA is left out, because the CDR3 cannot be placed on it with certainty; the CDR3 is given as TCRdb lists it. V is TRBV11-2 and J is TRBJ1-2. CDR1 and CDR2 from the germline V gene are SGHAT and FQNNGV. Both ends counted, the CDR3 spans 15 residues. CDR3 sequence: CASSFGNGPNYGYTF.

The chain is built from TRBV19 and TRBJ2-3, with D tentatively TRBD2 (7 bases). The CDR3 has 14 amino acids. Trimming shortened V by 3 bases and J by 4 bases, and 11 bases separated the two germline ends. From germline, CDR1 is LNHDA and CDR2 SQIVND (reference sequence). The CDR3 DNA sequence: TGTGCCAGTAGTATTCTCGGGGGGCCAGATACGCAGTATTTT. Its translation is CASSILGGPDTQYF.

This clone was counted only a few times. The chain is built from TRBV27 and TRBJ1-4; D gene ambiguous. Looked up from germline, CDR1 is MNHEY and CDR2 is SMNVEV (reference sequence). Trimming shortened V by 3 bases and J by 7 bases, and 6 bases separated the two germline ends. This CDR3 has 12 residues. For the CDR3, the DNA is TGTGCCAGCAGTTTGGATGGTGAAAAACTGTTTTTT. Residues: CASSLDGEKLFF. The full variable domain, completed using reference TRBV27 and TRBJ1-4, is EAQVTQNPRYLITVTGKKLTVTCSQNMNHEYMSWYRQDPGLGLRQIYYSMNVEVTDKGDVPEGYKVSRKEKRNFPLILESPSPNQTSLYFCASSLDGEKLFFGSGTQLSVL.

V usage is TRBV11-2 and J usage is TRBJ2-2, with 7 positions matching TRBD2. J lost 5 bases, V lost 2 bases, and 11 bases had no gene match. The CDR3 has 17 residues. Germline assignment: CDR1 SGHAT and CDR2 FQNNGV. The CDR3 coding sequence is TGTGCCAGCAGCTTAAACGCCGCTTGGGGGGGTACCGGGGAGCTGTTTTTT. This gives the protein CASSLNAAWGGTGELFF.

V usage is TRBV30 and J usage is TRBJ1-5; TRBD1 is a possible D gene (6 bases). Germline V lookup: CDR1 GTSNPN, CDR2 SVGIG (reference sequence). V was shortened by 1 base and J by 7 bases, with 14 bases between the two germline ends. The CDR3 loop spans 14 amino acids. The CDR3 DNA follows: TGTGCCTGGAGTGGAGTTTCAGGGGACCAGCCCCAGCATTTT. Translation: CAWSGVSGDQPQHF.

The chain couples TRBV10-3 to TRBJ1-5; no clear D. Germline assignment: CDR1 ENHRY and CDR2 SYGVKD. Trimming left V 0 bases short and J 6 bases short, with 9 bases between. The CDR3 totals 14 residues. This chain's CDR3 is CAISESGFGQPQHF. As DNA, the CDR3 is TGTGCCATCAGTGAGTCGGGTTTCGGTCAGCCCCAGCATTTT.

V is TRBV9 and J is TRBJ2-1, with TRBD2 matching 14 bases. The CDR3 is 17 amino acids. Unmatched junction bases numbered 10, after V lost 4 bases and J lost 7 bases. Looked up from germline, CDR1 is SGDLS and CDR2 is YYNGEE. The CDR3 DNA is TGTGCCAGCAGCCCAGGACTAGCGGGAGGAAGAGATAATGAGCAGTTCTTC. Amino acids: CASSPGLAGGRDNEQFF.

Worth noting for this clone: A junction boundary mismatches the germline segment, possibly from a read error. This chain uses TRBV6-1 with TRBJ2-7; D remains unclear. Germline V CDR1 and CDR2: MNHNS, SASEGT. This CDR3 region has 12 residues. The CDR3: CASSRLMGKENF. DNA for the CDR3: TGTGCCAGCAGTAGATTAATGGGTAAGGAAAACTTC.

The chain joins TRBV4-2 to TRBJ2-5, with a weak D call TRBD2 (6 bases). Germline V gene data show CDR1 as LGHNA and CDR2 as YNFKEQ. The CDR3 runs to 15 residues. V was trimmed by 0 bases and J by 9 bases, leaving 17 bases between them. CDR3 in DNA: TGTGCCAGCAGCCAAGATCGGACCCTAAGGGAGGCCCAGTACTTC. Translated, it gives CASSQDRTLREAQYF.

DNA of the CDR3: TGTGCCAGCAGTTCCTCAGGGACAGGGGGCAACGAGCAGTACTTC. Translating gives CASSSSGTGGNEQYF. V is TRBV27 and J is TRBJ2-7; 12 bases are shared with TRBD1. Germline CDR1 and CDR2: MNHEY and SMNVEV (reference sequence). Trimming took 4 bases from V and 5 from J; bases not matched to a gene: 6. The CDR3 consists of 15 residues.

This rearrangement joins TRBV4-3 to TRBJ2-3, with D unclear. V was cut by 5 bases and J by 3 bases, with 15 bases left in between. CDR3 length: 15 amino acids. CDR1 LGHNA and CDR2 YSLEER come from the germline V gene. CDR3 sequence (DNA): TGCGCCAGCAGCATAACCCCGAGTGGGACAGATACGCAGTATTTT. Its protein is CASSITPSGTDTQYF.

In the case of this clone: At one end the junction does not follow the germline gene, possibly because of a read error. V gene TRBV4-2 combines with J gene TRBJ2-3; TRBD2 matches at 8 bases. This CDR3 region has 16 residues. Germline V lookup: CDR1 LGHNA, CDR2 YNFKEQ. The CDR3 DNA sequence: TGTGCCAGCAGCCATGCCGGGACTAGAGGCACCGATACGCAGTATTTT. Translated: CASSHAGTRGTDTQYF.

The gene calls are TRBV30 and TRBJ2-1; a possible D gene is TRBD1 (6 bases). Trimming pared 2 bases from V and 0 bases from J, leaving 11 bases between. The CDR3 consists of 15 residues. Germline CDR1 GTSNPN, CDR2 SVGIG (reference sequence). CDR3 amino acids: CAWSHGTSSYNEQFF. CDR3 DNA: TGTGCCTGGAGTCACGGGACATCCTCCTACAATGAGCAGTTCTTC.

This chain connects TRBV4-3 to TRBJ2-1, with 14 bases lining up with TRBD2. The V gene's germline CDR1 is LGHNA and CDR2 YSLEER. V lost 1 base to trimming and J lost 8 bases; unmatched junction nucleotides: 7. The CDR3 is 17 amino acids. The CDR3 sequence is CASSQGGLAGESDEQFF. CDR3 DNA sequence: TGCGCCAGCAGCCAAGGGGGACTAGCGGGAGAAAGTGATGAGCAGTTCTTC.

This clone was seen once. The chain combines TRBV7-2 with TRBJ2-1; 7 positions match TRBD2. The CDR3 length is 15 residues. Germline V gene data show CDR1 as SGHTA and CDR2 as FQGNSA. The J segment lost 2 bases and the V segment lost 7 bases, leaving 8 bases of the junction unmatched. The CDR3 region has the DNA TGTGCCAGCACCTCCGGTCTAGCGGCCTACAATGAGCAGTTCTTC. Protein product: CASTSGLAAYNEQFF. Combining the CDR3 with reference TRBV7-2 and TRBJ2-1 gives the whole variable domain GAGVSQSPSNKVTEKGKDVELRCDPISGHTALYWYRQSLGQGLEFLIYFQGNSAPDKSGLPSDRFSAERTGGSVSTLTIQRTQQEDSAVYLCASTSGLAAYNEQFFGPGTRLTVL.

The CDR3 region has the DNA TGTGCCTGGAGTCACTTGGGGGCAGGGGAACAGCCCCAGCATTTT. It translates to CAWSHLGAGEQPQHF. The genes are TRBV30 and TRBJ1-5; possible D gene TRBD1, 6 bases. This CDR3 region has 15 residues. Germline V lookup: CDR1 GTSNPN, CDR2 SVGIG (reference sequence). V was clipped by 2 bases and J by 7 bases, with 18 bases between them.

This clone was seen just once. V is TRBV29-1 and J is TRBJ2-1, with 7 bases matching TRBD2. This CDR3 has 14 residues. Trimming cost V 0 bases and J 10 bases; bases outside gene matches: 9. Germline V lookup: CDR1 SQVTM, CDR2 ANQGSEA. The CDR3 is CSVEDWGGAQEQFF. In DNA, the CDR3 is TGCAGCGTTGAAGATTGGGGAGGGGCTCAGGAGCAGTTCTTC.

The chain uses TRBV2 and TRBJ2-7; D not resolved. CDR3 length: 13 residues. The V gene lost 6 bases and the J gene lost 0 bases, with 9 bases spanning the gap. The germline V gene encodes CDR1 SNHLY and CDR2 FYNNEI. CDR3: CASSQTFSYEQYF. The CDR3 DNA is TGTGCCAGCAGCCAGACCTTCTCCTACGAGCAGTACTTC.

This rearrangement joins TRBV28 to TRBJ1-2; the D is unclear. Trimming pared 7 bases from V and 8 bases from J, leaving 14 bases between. The CDR3 contains 12 residues. CDR1 is MDHEN and CDR2 is SYDVKM in the germline V gene. The CDR3 DNA sequence: TGTGCCAGCAAAAAGGATCTGAGAGGCTACACCTTC. Amino acid sequence: CASKKDLRGYTF.

The chain carries TRBV7-9 and TRBJ2-5; the match to TRBD2 covers 9 bases. Germline-derived CDR1 and CDR2 are SEHNR and FQNEAQ (reference sequence). V shed 4 bases, J shed 5 bases, and the junction held 11 bases outside the gene matches. The CDR3 spans 16 residues. In nucleotides, the CDR3 is TGTGCCAGCAGCTCCCCGACTAGCGGTGTGATCGAGACCCAGTACTTC. It specifies CASSSPTSGVIETQYF. Full variable domain (remainder filled in from reference TRBV7-9 and TRBJ2-5): DTGVSQNPRHKITKRGQNVTFRCDPISEHNRLYWYRQTLGQGPEFLTYFQNEAQLEKSRLLSDRFSAERPKGSFSTLEIQRTEQGDSAMYLCASSSPTSGVIETQYFGPGTRLLVL.

With respect to this clone: The same CDR3 arises from other DNA sequences in this sample as well. The rearrangement joins TRBV9 to TRBJ2-5; D is unclear. V was cut by 0 bases and J by 4 bases, with 7 bases left in between. The germline V gene encodes CDR1 SGDLS and CDR2 YYNGEE. The CDR3 is 13 amino acids. The CDR3 bases are TGTGCCAGCAGCGTAGTGGCTGGAGAGACCCAGTACTTC. Translated: CASSVVAGETQYF.

V is TRBV4-2 and J is TRBJ2-7, with D possibly matching TRBD1 (6 bases). The V gene lost 1 base and the J gene lost 3 bases, with 10 bases spanning the gap. Germline V gene sequence: CDR1 LGHNA, CDR2 YNFKEQ. The CDR3 runs 14 residues. The CDR3 DNA reads as TGTGCCAGCAGCCAAGGAGGACAGAGCTACGAGCAGTACTTC. Encoded protein: CASSQGGQSYEQYF.

A single count supports this clone. The V gene is TRBV18, the J gene TRBJ2-2; 15 bases are shared with TRBD2. The CDR3 runs 20 residues. Trimming took 6 bases from V and 3 from J; bases not matched to a gene: 14. CDR1 and CDR2 from the germline V gene are KGHSH and LQKENI. The CDR3 loop reads CASSTFGLAGGHTYTGELFF. DNA of the CDR3: TGTGCCAGCTCTACATTCGGACTAGCGGGAGGGCACACTTACACCGGGGAGCTGTTTTTT.

This clone has a handful of counts. The rearrangement joins TRBV14 to TRBJ2-1; perhaps TRBD2 as D (8 bases). This CDR3 has 17 residues. Germline-derived CDR1 and CDR2 are SGHDN and FVKESK. V lost 4 bases, J lost 7 bases, and 23 bases lay in between. The CDR3 sequence is CASSPPTGGGVRNEQFF. CDR3 in DNA: TGTGCCAGCAGCCCCCCAACGGGAGGGGGCGTTCGTAATGAGCAGTTCTTC.

This rearrangement joins TRBV27 to TRBJ1-5; D unresolved. The CDR3 is 14 amino acids. CDR1 and CDR2 (germline): MNHEY, SMNVEV (reference sequence). Deletions cut 2 bases from V and 3 bases from J, with 8 bases between. This chain's CDR3 is CASSLNRPNQPQHF. CDR3 coding DNA: TGTGCCAGCAGTTTAAATAGGCCCAATCAGCCCCAGCATTTT.